This T cell receptor beta chain was sequenced during a study of blood T cell repertoires in COVID-19. Study information: COVID-19 samples from acute and convalescent phases originated in the United States, Italy and Spain. Sources were T cells, B-cell-depleted T cells, or PBMCs; the material itself was cDNA or gDNA.

Profiled with immunoSEQ multiplex PCR; TCRdb holds only in-frame clones, not every one. The sample yields approximately 150,000 clones, 80% to 90% seen once. The sequencing input was peripheral blood. This sequence originates from a man younger than 30 with COVID-19, enrolled during active disease.

CDR3 residues: CASKREAPYNEQFF. CDR3 bases: TGTGCCAGCAAGAGGGAGGCCCCCTACAATGAGCAGTTCTTC. The chain is built from TRBV2 and TRBJ2-1; a weak D match, TRBD2 (6 bases). Germline V lookup: CDR1 SNHLY, CDR2 FYNNEI. CDR3 length: 14 amino acids. V dropped 7 bases and J dropped 2 bases, with 12 bases sitting between them.